Given below is one T cell receptor beta chain in context. What it binds is unknown. The record originates from a study of T cells in Graves' hyperthyroidism and ophthalmopathy. Looking at the study overall: Peripheral blood draws took place at initial diagnosis, ahead of any treatment. General study results and limits: A model of 13 V-J pairs discriminated ophthalmopathy from stable hyperthyroidism. Expanded thyroid clonotypes (above 0.001) were mostly also found in blood.

The CDR3 covers 14 residues. Trimming at V came to 6 bases and at J to 5 bases, leaving 10 bases not matched to a gene. Per germline, CDR1 MNHNS and CDR2 SASEGT. TCR beta CDR3 sequences were amplified from RNA transcripts. An initial round of RT-PCR targeting the TCR CDR3 relied on the HTBI primer set. MiXCR, applied by TCRdb to the multiplex PCR reads, yields one record per CDR3 protein. The sample has a few hundred thousand distinct CDR3 sequences; approximately 18% are singletons. The receptor was isolated from a man aged 18 to 30 with Graves' ophthalmopathy. This sequence joins TRBV6-1 and TRBJ2-7, with 7 nucleotides matching TRBD2. Sequenced sample: blood. The CDR3 DNA follows: TGTGCCAGCAGATGCCAGCGGGGCGAGGACGAGCAGTACTTC. Translating it yields CASRCQRGEDEQYF.